Listed below are T cell receptor beta chains from one sample, sequenced in a study of long-term antiretroviral therapy in people with HIV. Assay: immunoSEQ multiplex PCR; the TCRdb copy retains only in-frame clones and omits some. The table shows some 30,000 clones, with 97% occurring only once. Specimen: unsorted PBMCs, collected 7.6 years after starting antiretroviral therapy. These receptors originate from a man younger than 45 with HIV. The CDR3 runs from the conserved cysteine through the conserved F or W.

V gene: TRBV10-3; CDR3 protein: CAIRLAGVADTQYF
V gene: TRBV5-1; CDR3 protein: CASSTAGTSGSFTDTQYF
V gene: TRBV9; CDR3 protein: CASSEGPWSGNTIYF
V gene: TRBV5-1; CDR3 protein: CASSLVGGGYGNEQFF
V gene: TRBV7-9; CDR3 protein: CASSPLLPGQQYF
V gene: TRBV29-1; CDR3 protein: CSVGDGTNEKLFF
V gene: TRBV6-6; CDR3 protein: CASSYSNPPLAGELFF
V gene: TRBV2; CDR3 protein: CASSDRYEQYF
V gene: TRBV7-2; CDR3 protein: CASSLGGASFYGYTF
V gene: TRBV10-3; CDR3 protein: CAISGTGDTQYF
V gene: TRBV29-1; CDR3 protein: CSVGRGAWGETQYF
V gene: TRBV9; CDR3 protein: CASSVGSPAGRETQYF
V gene: TRBV7-3; CDR3 protein: CASSLQAPDTQYF
V gene: TRBV5-1; CDR3 protein: CASSLGQATNEKLFF
V gene: TRBV2; CDR3 protein: CASSEELESGGYTF
V gene: TRBV2; CDR3 protein: CASTDEVMSEQYF
V gene: TRBV7-8; CDR3 protein: CASSRGRGSYEQYF
V gene: TRBV19; CDR3 protein: CASRGQGAYEQYF
V gene: TRBV5-6; CDR3 protein: CASSLGGAGRPYEQYF
V gene: TRBV5-6; CDR3 protein: CASSVRVGNQPQHF
V gene: TRBV2; CDR3 protein: CASSERATGELFF
V gene: TRBV19; CDR3 protein: CASSIGGGANVLTF
V gene: TRBV19; CDR3 protein: CASRPGTPVSNQPQHF
V gene: TRBV9; CDR3 protein: CASMGRAGSGNTIYF
V gene: TRBV4-1; CDR3 protein: CASSLTQGGETQYF
V gene: TRBV4-2; CDR3 protein: CASSQREQGARETQYF
V gene: TRBV5-6; CDR3 protein: CASSYVDEANYGYTF
V gene: TRBV9; CDR3 protein: CASSVDGWGSGGRYNEQFF
V gene: TRBV19; CDR3 protein: CASSRLALGGYEQYF
V gene: TRBV9; CDR3 protein: CASSRLAGGSGHEQYF
V gene: TRBV4-3; CDR3 protein: CASSQDRVSGPTDTQYF
V gene: TRBV7-2; CDR3 protein: CASSAGAGGADTQYF
V gene: TRBV7-2; CDR3 protein: CASSSGVWGQPQHF
V gene: TRBV6-6; CDR3 protein: CASINRDRNRQGYTF
V gene: TRBV5-1; CDR3 protein: CASSFPEETQYF
V gene: TRBV7-9; CDR3 protein: CASSPPGFYEQYF
V gene: TRBV6-5; CDR3 protein: CASSTRGRGSSPLHF
V gene: TRBV9; CDR3 protein: CASSVVMDTEAFF
V gene: TRBV7-2; CDR3 protein: CASSLVILEQFF
V gene: TRBV2; CDR3 protein: CASSRGTQYF
V gene: TRBV9; CDR3 protein: CASSEGRVRNNEQFF
V gene: TRBV7-3; CDR3 protein: CASSLSGGPQNEQFF
V gene: TRBV6-5; CDR3 protein: CASGRPGGDQPQHF
V gene: TRBV20-1; CDR3 protein: CSEKREDTQYF
V gene: TRBV29-1; CDR3 protein: CSVLLNTEAFF
V gene: TRBV14; CDR3 protein: CASSVGSVYEQYF
V gene: TRBV5-4; CDR3 protein: CASRSGEHYEQYF
V gene: TRBV18; CDR3 protein: CASSPGDFTDTQYF